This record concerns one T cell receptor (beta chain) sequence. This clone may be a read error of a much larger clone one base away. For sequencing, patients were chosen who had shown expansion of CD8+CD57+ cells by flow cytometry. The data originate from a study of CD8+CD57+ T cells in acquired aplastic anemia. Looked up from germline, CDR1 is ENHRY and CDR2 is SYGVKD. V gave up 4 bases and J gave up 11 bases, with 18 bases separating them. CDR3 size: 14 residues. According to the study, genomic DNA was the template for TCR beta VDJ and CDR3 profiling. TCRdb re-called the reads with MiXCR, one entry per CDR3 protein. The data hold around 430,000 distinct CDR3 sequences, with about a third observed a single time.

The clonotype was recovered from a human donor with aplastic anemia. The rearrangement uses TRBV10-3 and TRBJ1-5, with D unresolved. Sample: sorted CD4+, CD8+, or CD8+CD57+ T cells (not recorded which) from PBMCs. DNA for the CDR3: TGTGCCATCAGTGGAGGGAGTTACAAAGCATCCCAGCATTTT. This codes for CAISGGSYKASQHF.